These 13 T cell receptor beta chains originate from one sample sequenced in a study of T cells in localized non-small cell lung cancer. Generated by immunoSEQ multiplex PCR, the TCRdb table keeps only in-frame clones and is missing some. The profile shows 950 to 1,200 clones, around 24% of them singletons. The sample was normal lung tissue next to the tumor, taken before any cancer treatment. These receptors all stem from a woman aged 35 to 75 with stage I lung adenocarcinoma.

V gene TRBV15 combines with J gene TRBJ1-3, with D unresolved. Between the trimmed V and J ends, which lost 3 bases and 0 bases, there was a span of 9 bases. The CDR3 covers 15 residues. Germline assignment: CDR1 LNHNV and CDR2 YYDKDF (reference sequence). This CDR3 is CATSREAISGNTIYF. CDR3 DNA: TGTGCCACCAGCAGGGAAGCTATCTCTGGAAACACCATATATTTT.

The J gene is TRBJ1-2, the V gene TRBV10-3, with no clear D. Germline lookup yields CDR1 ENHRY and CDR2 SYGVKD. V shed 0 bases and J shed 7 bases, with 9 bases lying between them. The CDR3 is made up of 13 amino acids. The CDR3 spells CAISESQSFGYTF. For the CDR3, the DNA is TGTGCCATCAGTGAGTCACAGTCGTTTGGCTACACCTTC.

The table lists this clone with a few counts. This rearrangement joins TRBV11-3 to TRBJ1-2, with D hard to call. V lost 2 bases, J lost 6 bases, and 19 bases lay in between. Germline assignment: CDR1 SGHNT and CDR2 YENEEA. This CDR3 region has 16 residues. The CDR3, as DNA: TGTGCCAGCAGCTTAAAGATCGGACCGAATGTGAATGGCTACACCTTC. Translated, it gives CASSLKIGPNVNGYTF.

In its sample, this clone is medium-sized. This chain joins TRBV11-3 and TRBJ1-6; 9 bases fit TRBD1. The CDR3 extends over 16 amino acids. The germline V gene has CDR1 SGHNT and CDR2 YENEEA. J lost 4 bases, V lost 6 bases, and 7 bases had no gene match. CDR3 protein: CASSQGTGFYNSPLHF. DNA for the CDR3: TGTGCCAGCAGTCAAGGGACAGGGTTTTATAATTCACCCCTCCACTTT.

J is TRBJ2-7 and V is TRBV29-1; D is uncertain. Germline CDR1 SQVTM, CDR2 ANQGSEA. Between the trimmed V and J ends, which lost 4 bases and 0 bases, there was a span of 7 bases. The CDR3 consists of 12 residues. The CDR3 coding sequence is TGCAGCGTTGCCTTTAGCTCCTACGAGCAGTACTTC. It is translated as CSVAFSSYEQYF.

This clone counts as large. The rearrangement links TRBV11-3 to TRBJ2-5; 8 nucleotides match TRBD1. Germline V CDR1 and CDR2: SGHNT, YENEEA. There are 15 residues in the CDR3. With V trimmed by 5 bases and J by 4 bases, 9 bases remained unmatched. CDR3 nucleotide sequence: TGTGCCAGCAGCCACAACAGGGGGGCTTCAGAGACCCAGTACTTC. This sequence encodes CASSHNRGASETQYF.

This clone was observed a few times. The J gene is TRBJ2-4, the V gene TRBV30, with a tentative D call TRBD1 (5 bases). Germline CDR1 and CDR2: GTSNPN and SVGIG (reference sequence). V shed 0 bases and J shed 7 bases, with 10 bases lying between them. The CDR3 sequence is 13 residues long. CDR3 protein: CAWSVQGVNIQYF. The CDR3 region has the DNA TGTGCCTGGAGTGTACAAGGGGTCAACATTCAGTACTTC. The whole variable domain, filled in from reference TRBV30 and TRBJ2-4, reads SQTIHQWPATLVQPVGSPLSLECTVEGTSNPNLYWYRQAAGRGLQLLFYSVGIGQISSEVPQNLSASRPQDRQFILSSKKLLLSDSGFYLCAWSVQGVNIQYFGAGTRLSVL.

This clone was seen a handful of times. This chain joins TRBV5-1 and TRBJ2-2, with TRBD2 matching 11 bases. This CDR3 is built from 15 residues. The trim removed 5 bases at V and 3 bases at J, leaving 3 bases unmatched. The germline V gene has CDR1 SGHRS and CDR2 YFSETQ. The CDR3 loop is CASRPGLADTGELFF. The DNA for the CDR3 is TGCGCCAGCAGGCCGGGACTAGCGGACACCGGGGAGCTGTTTTTT.

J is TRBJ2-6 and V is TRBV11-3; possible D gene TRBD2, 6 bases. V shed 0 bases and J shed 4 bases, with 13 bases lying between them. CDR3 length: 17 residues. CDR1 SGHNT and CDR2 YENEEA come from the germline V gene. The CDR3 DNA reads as TGTGCCAGCAGCTTAGATCTTCGGGGGTTAGGGGCCAACGTCCTGACTTTC. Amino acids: CASSLDLRGLGANVLTF.

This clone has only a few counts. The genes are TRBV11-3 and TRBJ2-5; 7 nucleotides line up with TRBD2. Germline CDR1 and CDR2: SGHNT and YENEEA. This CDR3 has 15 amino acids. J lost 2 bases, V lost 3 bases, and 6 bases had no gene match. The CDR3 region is CASSFSGGLQETQYF. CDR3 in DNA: TGTGCCAGCAGCTTTTCGGGGGGTTTACAAGAGACCCAGTACTTC.

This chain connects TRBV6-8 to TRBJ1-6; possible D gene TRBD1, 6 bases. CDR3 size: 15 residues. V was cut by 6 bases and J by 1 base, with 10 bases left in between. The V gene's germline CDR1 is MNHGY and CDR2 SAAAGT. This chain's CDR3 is CASRDGTSYNSPLHF. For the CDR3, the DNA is TGTGCCAGCAGGGACGGGACATCCTATAATTCACCCCTCCACTTT.

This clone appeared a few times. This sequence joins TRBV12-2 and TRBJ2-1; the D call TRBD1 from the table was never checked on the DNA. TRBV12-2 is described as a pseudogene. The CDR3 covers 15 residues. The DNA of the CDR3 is TGTGCCAGTTTGACAGGGAGCCTCTCCTACAATGAGCAGTTCTTC. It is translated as CASLTGSLSYNEQFF.

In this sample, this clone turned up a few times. The CDR3 nucleotides are TGTGCCAGCAGCCCCCGGGGTGCGGTTGGAAACACCATATATTTT. It encodes CASSPRGAVGNTIYF. The V gene is TRBV9, the J gene TRBJ1-3; D is unclear. The CDR3 covers 15 residues. The V gene lost 4 bases and the J gene lost 3 bases, with 14 bases spanning the gap. Germline V gene data show CDR1 as SGDLS and CDR2 as YYNGEE.